The clone carrying this TCR beta chain was seen just once. Its antigen is undetermined. The data were obtained in a study of cytomegalovirus exposure and HLA in healthy donors. Findings of the study overall: Some highly shared sequence variants likely arose as a pipeline artifact.

V shed 0 bases and J 1 base; nucleotides not matched to a gene: 0. The CDR3 runs to 15 residues. CDR1 and CDR2 from the germline V gene are LGHNA and YNFKEQ. Vbeta (60) and Jbeta (13) primers were used in the PCR. Original handling: A later analysis counted around 80 million unique TCR beta chains, some 11 million shared. Here immunoSEQ multiplex PCR was the method, and the copy in TCRdb shows in-frame clones only, minus some. The DNA was the basis for D and trimming; V, J and clone size are from that table. The sample lists about 170,000 clones, approximately 84% occurring once. Sequencing used PBMCs. The chain couples TRBV4-2 to TRBJ1-5, with 7 bases identical to TRBD1. The sequence derives from a woman aged 45-65 years in good health and CMV-seropositive. In DNA, the CDR3 is TGTGCCAGCAGCCAAGAGGGACAGAGCAATCAGCCCCAGCATTTT. It codes for CASSQEGQSNQPQHF.